This T cell receptor (beta chain) was obtained from a study of shared clonotypes between healthy human individuals. Study as a whole: Donor composition was two women and three men, aged 18 to 49. Study-level findings and limits: Several donors held about 5% of naive CD4 clonotypes in common.

Some clones are missing from TCRdb's copy, which holds only in-frame ones; the method was immunoSEQ multiplex PCR. The sample lists around 1.6 million clones, approximately 98% occurring once. There are 15 residues in the CDR3. The junction had 10 bases not matched to a gene; V was cut back by 6 bases and J by 4 bases. The germline V gene has CDR1 MDHEN and CDR2 SYDVKM. Remarks on this clone: Its antigen is currently unknown.

Material for sequencing was naive CD4+ T cells sorted from blood. Subset denoted: CD45RA+ positively selected. The chain is built from TRBV28 and TRBJ2-5, with 8 bases matching TRBD2. The TCR comes from a man in his thirties or forties in good health. The CDR3 loop is CASSPFPGGAETQYF. The CDR3 DNA is TGTGCCAGCAGCCCATTCCCGGGAGGGGCAGAGACCCAGTACTTC.